These 10 T cell receptor beta chains were all obtained from the same sample, sequenced in a study of T-cell memory formation after mild COVID-19. TCRdb itself ran the 5' RACE reads through MiXCR, one entry per CDR3 protein. This sample carries about 400,000 distinct CDR3 sequences, approximately 15% of them seen once, and the ten largest clones take approximately 20%. The sample was PBMCs or a T cell subset sorted from them (not recorded which). These receptors were taken from a man between 18 and 29 years old who had mild COVID-19 (a few samples of this study predate the infection). Cell type and time point are not known.

This clonotype was counted a few times. The chain joins TRBV19 to TRBJ1-1; no clear D. This CDR3 contains 12 residues. V was trimmed by 3 bases and J by 8 bases, leaving 10 bases between them. In germline, CDR1 is LNHDA, CDR2 SQIVND (reference sequence). CDR3 residues: CASSIGGLEAFF. Here the CDR3 DNA reads TGTGCCAGTAGTATCGGAGGATTGGAAGCTTTCTTT.

This clonotype was observed a few times. The chain carries TRBV5-6 and TRBJ2-7, with D possibly being TRBD2 (5 bases). This CDR3 contains 14 residues. The V gene lost 1 base and the J gene lost 0 bases, with 8 bases spanning the gap. The germline V gene has CDR1 SGHDT and CDR2 YYEEEE. CDR3 DNA sequence: TGTGCCAGCAGCTTGTCGGGGTTCTCCTACGAGCAGTACGTC. Translating gives CASSLSGFSYEQYV.

A few counts support this clonotype. V usage is TRBV27 and J usage is TRBJ2-7; D remains ambiguous. Trimming cost V 0 bases and J 5 bases, with 8 bases left between them. The CDR3 has 13 amino acids. CDR1 is MNHEY, CDR2 SMNVEV, per germline (reference sequence). CDR3 amino acids: CASSLSMGNEQYF. The DNA of the CDR3 is TGTGCCAGCAGTTTATCTATGGGGAACGAGCAGTACTTC.

V is TRBV6-2 or TRBV6-3 and J is TRBJ2-5; D might be TRBD1 (6 bases). Trimming removed 0 bases from V and 4 bases from J, with 9 bases in between. Germline V gene sequence: CDR1 MNHEY, CDR2 SVGEGT. This CDR3 is 14 amino acids long. For the CDR3, the DNA is TGTGCCAGCAGTTACTCACAGGGTGGAGAGACCCAGTACTTC. Amino acid sequence: CASSYSQGGETQYF.

This clonotype was detected a few times. J is TRBJ1-3 and V is TRBV20-1; D gene unclear. Deletions cut 5 bases from V and 1 base from J, with 12 bases between. The length of the CDR3 is 14 residues. Germline loops: CDR1 DFQATT, CDR2 SNEGSKA (reference sequence). In nucleotides, the CDR3 is TGCAGTGCTGCCCTGGGCAGTTCTGGAAACACCATATATTTT. This encodes CSAALGSSGNTIYF.

The chain combines TRBV13 with TRBJ2-3; possible D gene TRBD1, 6 bases. Trimming removed 5 bases at V and 0 bases at J, with 15 bases between. This CDR3 is built from 16 residues. Germline V gene lookup returns CDR1 PRHDT and CDR2 FYEKMQ (reference sequence). The CDR3 protein is CASSHGQRTSTDTQYF. Written as DNA, the CDR3 is TGTGCCAGCAGCCACGGACAGCGCACTAGCACAGATACGCAGTATTTT.

This clonotype was recorded many times. This chain connects TRBV5-5 to TRBJ2-3; D is unclear. Looked up from germline, CDR1 is SGHKS and CDR2 is YYEKEE (reference sequence). The CDR3 length is 11 residues. Trimming stripped 4 bases from V and 3 bases from J, with 3 bases between. CDR3 in DNA: TGTGCCAGCAGCACGACAGATACGCAGTATTTT. Protein sequence: CASSTTDTQYF.

This clonotype was counted a few times. CDR3 DNA: TGCGCCAGCAGCTTGTTCCGGGGTCAAGAGACCCAGTACTTC. This sequence encodes CASSLFRGQETQYF. The rearrangement uses TRBV5-1 and TRBJ2-5, with a weak D call TRBD2 (5 bases). The CDR3 is made up of 14 amino acids. CDR1 is SGHRS and CDR2 is YFSETQ in the germline V gene. V was clipped by 1 base and J by 2 bases, with 9 bases between them.

This clonotype was recorded a few times. This rearrangement joins TRBV6-1 to TRBJ2-1; D remains ambiguous. V dropped 6 bases and J dropped 1 base, with 10 bases sitting between them. Germline CDR1 and CDR2: MNHNS and SASEGT. The CDR3 consists of 14 residues. CDR3 in DNA: TGTGCCAGCAGGGAATCGGCGTCCTACAATGAGCAGTTCTTC. Translating it yields CASRESASYNEQFF.

This clonotype was detected a few times. The CDR3 sequence is CASSYSFRTATDTQYF. The CDR3 coding sequence is TGTGCCAGCAGTTACTCGTTCAGGACGGCCACAGATACGCAGTATTTT. V is TRBV6-6 and J is TRBJ2-3, with unresolved D. The length of the CDR3 is 16 residues. The germline V gene has CDR1 MNHNY and CDR2 SVGAGI (reference sequence). The V gene lost 0 bases and the J gene lost 2 bases, with 12 bases spanning the gap.